This T cell receptor beta chain appears in the sequencing data of a study of beta chain features in type 1 diabetes. Study overall: Over all samples combined, about 99,000,000 sorted cells were examined. Findings of the study overall: In all four CD4+ subsets, TCRB CDR3 length was significantly, moderately reduced in type 1 diabetes. Reduced insertions and increased deletions marked VDJ junctions in type 1 diabetes patients.

The collection from each donor was one heparinised blood draw averaging around 100 mL. Populations obtained by sorting all exceeded 95% purity. The ends lost 4 bases at V and 6 bases at J; junction bases unmatched: 10. The CDR3 contains 15 residues. CDR1 SGHRS and CDR2 YFSETQ come from the germline V gene. Expressed TCRB transcripts were sequenced, since all the RNA that had been isolated was reverse transcribed. Clones were sequenced by immunoSEQ multiplex PCR, and TCRdb holds only the in-frame ones, with some missing. The table shows around 170,000 clones, with 8.5% to 10% occurring only once. For this clone: Its antigen is still unknown.

This rearrangement joins TRBV5-1 to TRBJ2-1; 7 nucleotides line up with TRBD2. This sequence originates from a woman between 25 and 40 years old with type 1 diabetes. The source material was central memory CD4+ T cells from blood. CDR3 sequence: CASSPTSGVANEQFF. The CDR3 nucleotides are TGCGCCAGCAGCCCGACCAGCGGGGTAGCCAATGAGCAGTTCTTC. Full variable domain (outside the CDR3, taken from reference TRBV5-1 and TRBJ2-1): KAGVTQTPRYLIKTRGQQVTLSCSPISGHRSVSWYQQTPGQGLQFLFEYFSETQRNKGNFPGRFSGRQFSNSRSEMNVSTLELGDSALYLCASSPTSGVANEQFFGPGTRLTVL.